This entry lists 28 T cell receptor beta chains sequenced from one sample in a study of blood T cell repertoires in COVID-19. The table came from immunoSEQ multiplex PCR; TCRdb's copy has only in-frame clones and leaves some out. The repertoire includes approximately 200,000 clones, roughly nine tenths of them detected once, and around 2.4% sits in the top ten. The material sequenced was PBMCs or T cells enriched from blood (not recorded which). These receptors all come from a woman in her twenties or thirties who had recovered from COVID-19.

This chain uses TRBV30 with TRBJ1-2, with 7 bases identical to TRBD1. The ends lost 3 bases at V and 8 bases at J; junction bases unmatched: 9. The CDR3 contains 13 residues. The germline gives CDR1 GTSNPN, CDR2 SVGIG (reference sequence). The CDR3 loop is CAWRDGRGGGYTF. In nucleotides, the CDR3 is TGTGCCTGGAGGGACGGAAGAGGGGGCGGCTACACCTTC.

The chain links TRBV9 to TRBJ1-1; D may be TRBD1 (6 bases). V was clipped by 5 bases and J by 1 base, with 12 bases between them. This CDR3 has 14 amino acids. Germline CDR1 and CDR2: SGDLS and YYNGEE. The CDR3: CASSEGHSNTEAFF. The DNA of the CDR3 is TGTGCCAGCAGTGAGGGACACTCGAACACTGAAGCTTTCTTT.

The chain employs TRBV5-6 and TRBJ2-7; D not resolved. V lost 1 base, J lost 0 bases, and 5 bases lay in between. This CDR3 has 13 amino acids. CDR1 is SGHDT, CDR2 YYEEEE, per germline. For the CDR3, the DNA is TGTGCCAGCAGCTTGCCCCTCTCCTACGAGCAGTACTTC. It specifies CASSLPLSYEQYF.

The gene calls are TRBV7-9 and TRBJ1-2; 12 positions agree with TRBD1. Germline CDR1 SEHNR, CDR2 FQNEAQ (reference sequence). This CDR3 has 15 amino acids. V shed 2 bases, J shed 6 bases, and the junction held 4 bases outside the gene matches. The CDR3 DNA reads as TGTGCCAGCAGCTTAATTGGGACAGGGGGCGATGGCTACACCTTC. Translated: CASSLIGTGGDGYTF.

CDR3 sequence (DNA): TGTGCCAGCAGCGTTGGAGTTCAGGGGAGTCTGGAGACCCAGTACTTC. Its translation is CASSVGVQGSLETQYF. The chain employs TRBV9 and TRBJ2-5; a possible D gene is TRBD1 (6 bases). From germline, CDR1 is SGDLS and CDR2 YYNGEE. The CDR3 is made up of 16 amino acids. The V end lost 2 bases, the J end lost 5 bases, and 19 bases lay between the germline ends.

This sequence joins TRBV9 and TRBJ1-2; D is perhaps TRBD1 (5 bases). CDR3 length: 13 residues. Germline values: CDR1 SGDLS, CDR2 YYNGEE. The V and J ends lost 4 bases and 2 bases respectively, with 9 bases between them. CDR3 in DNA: TGTGCCAGCAGCCTCCCAGGGAACTATGGCTACACCTTC. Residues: CASSLPGNYGYTF.

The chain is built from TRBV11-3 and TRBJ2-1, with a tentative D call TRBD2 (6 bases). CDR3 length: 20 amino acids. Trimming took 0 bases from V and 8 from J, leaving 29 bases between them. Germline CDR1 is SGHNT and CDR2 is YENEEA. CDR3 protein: CASSLDQKRVDRIPHHEQFF. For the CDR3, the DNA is TGTGCCAGCAGCTTAGATCAGAAGCGGGTGGATCGCATTCCCCACCATGAGCAGTTCTTC.

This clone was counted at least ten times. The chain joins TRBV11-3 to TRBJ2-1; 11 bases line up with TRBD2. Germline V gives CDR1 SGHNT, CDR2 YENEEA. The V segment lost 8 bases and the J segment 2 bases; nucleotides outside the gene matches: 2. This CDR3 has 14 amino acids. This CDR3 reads CASRGLAAYNEQFF. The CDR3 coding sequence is TGTGCCAGCCGGGGACTAGCGGCCTACAATGAGCAGTTCTTC.

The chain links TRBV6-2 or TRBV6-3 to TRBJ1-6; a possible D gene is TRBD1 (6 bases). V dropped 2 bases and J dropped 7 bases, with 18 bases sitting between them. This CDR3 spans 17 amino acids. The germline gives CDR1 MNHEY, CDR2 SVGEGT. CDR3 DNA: TGTGCCAGCAGTTACCTCTTTACAGGGAGTAGGAATTCACCCCTCCACTTT. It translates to CASSYLFTGSRNSPLHF.

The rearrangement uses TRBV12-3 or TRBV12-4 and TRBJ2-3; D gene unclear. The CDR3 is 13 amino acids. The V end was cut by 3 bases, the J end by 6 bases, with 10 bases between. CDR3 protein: CASSFGQADTQYF. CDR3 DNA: TGTGCCAGCAGTTTCGGCCAGGCGGATACGCAGTATTTT.

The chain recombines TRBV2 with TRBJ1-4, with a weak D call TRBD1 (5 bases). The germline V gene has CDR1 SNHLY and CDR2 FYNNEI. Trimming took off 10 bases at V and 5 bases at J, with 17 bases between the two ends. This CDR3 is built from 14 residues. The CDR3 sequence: CAIIFGGENEKLFF. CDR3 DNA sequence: TGTGCCATCATTTTCGGGGGGGAAAATGAAAAACTGTTTTTT.

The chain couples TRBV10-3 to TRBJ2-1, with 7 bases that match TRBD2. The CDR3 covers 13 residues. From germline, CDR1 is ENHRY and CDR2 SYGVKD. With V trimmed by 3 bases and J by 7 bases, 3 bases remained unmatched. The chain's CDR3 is CAISDLGGNEQFF. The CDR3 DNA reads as TGTGCCATCAGTGATCTGGGGGGGAATGAGCAGTTCTTC.

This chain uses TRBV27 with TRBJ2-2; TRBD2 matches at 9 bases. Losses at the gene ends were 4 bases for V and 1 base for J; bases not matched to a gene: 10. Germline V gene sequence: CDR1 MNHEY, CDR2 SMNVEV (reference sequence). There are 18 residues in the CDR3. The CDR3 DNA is TGTGCCAGCAGTTCCGGACTAGCGTACGGCGAGAACACCGGGGAGCTGTTTTTT. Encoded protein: CASSSGLAYGENTGELFF.

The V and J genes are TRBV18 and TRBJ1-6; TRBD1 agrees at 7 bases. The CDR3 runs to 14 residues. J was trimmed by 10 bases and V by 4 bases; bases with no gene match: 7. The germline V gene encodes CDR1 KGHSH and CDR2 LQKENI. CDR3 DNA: TGTGCCAGCTCACAGGACAGGAAGGGATCACCCCTCCACTTT. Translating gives CASSQDRKGSPLHF.

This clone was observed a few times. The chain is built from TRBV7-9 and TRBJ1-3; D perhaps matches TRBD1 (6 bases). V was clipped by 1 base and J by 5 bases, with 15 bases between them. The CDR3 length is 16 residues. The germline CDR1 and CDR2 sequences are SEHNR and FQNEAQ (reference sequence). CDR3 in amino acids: CASSLVLGARRNTIYF. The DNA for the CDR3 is TGTGCCAGCAGCTTAGTTCTGGGGGCGCGAAGAAACACCATATATTTT.

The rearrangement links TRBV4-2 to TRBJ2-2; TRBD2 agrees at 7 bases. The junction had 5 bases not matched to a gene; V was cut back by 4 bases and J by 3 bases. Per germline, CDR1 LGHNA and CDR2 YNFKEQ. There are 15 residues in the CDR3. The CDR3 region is CASSPFREDTGELFF. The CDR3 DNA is TGTGCCAGCAGCCCCTTTCGGGAGGACACCGGGGAGCTGTTTTTT.

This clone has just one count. The CDR3 sequence: CASSPSGSNYGYTF. The CDR3 coding sequence is TGTGCCAGCTCACCTTCGGGGTCTAACTATGGCTACACCTTC. The rearrangement uses TRBV18 and TRBJ1-2, with no clear D. This CDR3 has 14 residues. Germline-derived CDR1 and CDR2 are KGHSH and LQKENI. Trimming cost V 3 bases and J 0 bases, with 8 bases left between them.

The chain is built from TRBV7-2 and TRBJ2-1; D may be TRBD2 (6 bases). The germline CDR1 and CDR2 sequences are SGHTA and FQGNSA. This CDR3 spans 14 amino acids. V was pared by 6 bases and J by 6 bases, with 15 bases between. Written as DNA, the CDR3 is TGTGCCAGCAGTTCGGACGGAGGGCCCAATGAGCAGTTCTTC. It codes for CASSSDGGPNEQFF. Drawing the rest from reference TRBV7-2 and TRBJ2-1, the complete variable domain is GAGVSQSPSNKVTEKGKDVELRCDPISGHTALYWYRQSLGQGLEFLIYFQGNSAPDKSGLPSDRFSAERTGGSVSTLTIQRTQQEDSAVYLCASSSDGGPNEQFFGPGTRLTVL.

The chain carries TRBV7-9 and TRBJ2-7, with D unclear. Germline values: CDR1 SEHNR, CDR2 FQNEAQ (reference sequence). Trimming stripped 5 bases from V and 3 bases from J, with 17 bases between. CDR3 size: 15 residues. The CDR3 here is CASSQTDGEVYEQYF. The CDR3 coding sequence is TGTGCCAGCAGCCAAACAGACGGTGAAGTCTACGAGCAGTACTTC.

The CDR3 DNA is TGCGCCAGCAGCTCCGCCGGGTCCCGAGTTTTCGCTGAAGCTTTCTTT. Protein sequence: CASSSAGSRVFAEAFF. This chain joins TRBV5-1 and TRBJ1-1; no clear D gene. Trimming shortened V by 3 bases and J by 6 bases, and 21 bases separated the two germline ends. The CDR3 loop spans 16 amino acids. The germline V gene encodes CDR1 SGHRS and CDR2 YFSETQ.

The CDR3 protein is CASSPGLAGESGNEQFF. CDR3 nucleotides: TGTGCCAGCAGTCCCGGACTAGCGGGAGAAAGTGGCAATGAGCAGTTCTTC. The chain joins TRBV11-3 to TRBJ2-1, with 13 bases fitting TRBD2. In germline, CDR1 is SGHNT, CDR2 YENEEA. The V and J ends lost 6 bases and 6 bases, in that order; junction bases with no gene match: 11. This CDR3 is 17 amino acids long. The whole variable domain, filled in from reference TRBV11-3 and TRBJ2-1, reads EAGVVQSPRYKIIEKKQPVAFWCNPISGHNTLYWYLQNLGQGPELLIRYENEEAVDDSQLPKDRFSAERLKGVDSTLKIQPAELGDSAVYLCASSPGLAGESGNEQFFGPGTRLTVL.

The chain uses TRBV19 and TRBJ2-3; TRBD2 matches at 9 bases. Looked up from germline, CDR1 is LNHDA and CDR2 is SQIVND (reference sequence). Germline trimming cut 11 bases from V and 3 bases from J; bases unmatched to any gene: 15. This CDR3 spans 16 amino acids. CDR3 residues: CAASSNSGLATDTQYF. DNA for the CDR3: TGTGCCGCCAGTAGTAATTCTGGACTAGCGACAGATACGCAGTATTTT. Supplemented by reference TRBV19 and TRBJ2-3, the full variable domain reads DGGITQSPKYLFRKEGQNVTLSCEQNLNHDAMYWYRQDPGQGLRLIYYSQIVNDFQKGDIAEGYSVSREKKESFPLTVTSAQKNPTAFYLCAASSNSGLATDTQYFGPGTRLTVL.

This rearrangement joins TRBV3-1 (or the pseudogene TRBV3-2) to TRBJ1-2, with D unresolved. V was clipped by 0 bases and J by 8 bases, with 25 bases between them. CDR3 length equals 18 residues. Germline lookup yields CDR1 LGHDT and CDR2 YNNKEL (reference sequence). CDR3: CASSQDLRCALPRVGYTF. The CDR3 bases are TGTGCCAGCAGCCAAGATCTTCGATGTGCTCTCCCCCGGGTGGGCTACACCTTC.

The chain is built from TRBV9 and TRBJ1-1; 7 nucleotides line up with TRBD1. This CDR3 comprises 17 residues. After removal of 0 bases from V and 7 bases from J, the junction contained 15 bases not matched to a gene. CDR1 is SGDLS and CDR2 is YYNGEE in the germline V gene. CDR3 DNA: TGTGCCAGCAGCGTAGATCCAATACAGGGGTTTCTCGGTGAAGCTTTCTTT. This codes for CASSVDPIQGFLGEAFF.

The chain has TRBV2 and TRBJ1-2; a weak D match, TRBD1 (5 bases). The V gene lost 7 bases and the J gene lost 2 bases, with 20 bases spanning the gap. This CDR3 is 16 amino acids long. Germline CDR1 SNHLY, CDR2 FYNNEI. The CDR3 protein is CASTNLQGPSNYGYTF. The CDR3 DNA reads TGTGCCAGCACAAACCTCCAGGGCCCATCGAACTATGGCTACACCTTC.

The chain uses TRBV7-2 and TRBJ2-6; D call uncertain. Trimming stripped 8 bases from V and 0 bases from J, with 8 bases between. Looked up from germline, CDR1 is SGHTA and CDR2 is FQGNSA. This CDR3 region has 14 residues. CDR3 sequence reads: CASFPRSGANVLTF. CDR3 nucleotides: TGTGCCAGCTTTCCCCGCTCTGGGGCCAACGTCCTGACTTTC.

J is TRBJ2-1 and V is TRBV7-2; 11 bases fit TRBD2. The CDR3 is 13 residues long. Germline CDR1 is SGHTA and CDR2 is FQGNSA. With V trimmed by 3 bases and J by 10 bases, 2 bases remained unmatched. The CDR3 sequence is CASSLLAGGEQFF. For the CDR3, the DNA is TGTGCCAGCAGCTTGTTAGCGGGGGGGGAGCAGTTCTTC.

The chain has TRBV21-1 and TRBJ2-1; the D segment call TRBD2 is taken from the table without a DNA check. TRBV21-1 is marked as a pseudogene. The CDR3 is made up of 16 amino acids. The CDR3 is CASSNGTTQIYNEQFF. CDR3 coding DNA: TGTGCCAGCAGCAATGGGACTACGCAGATCTACAATGAGCAGTTCTTC.